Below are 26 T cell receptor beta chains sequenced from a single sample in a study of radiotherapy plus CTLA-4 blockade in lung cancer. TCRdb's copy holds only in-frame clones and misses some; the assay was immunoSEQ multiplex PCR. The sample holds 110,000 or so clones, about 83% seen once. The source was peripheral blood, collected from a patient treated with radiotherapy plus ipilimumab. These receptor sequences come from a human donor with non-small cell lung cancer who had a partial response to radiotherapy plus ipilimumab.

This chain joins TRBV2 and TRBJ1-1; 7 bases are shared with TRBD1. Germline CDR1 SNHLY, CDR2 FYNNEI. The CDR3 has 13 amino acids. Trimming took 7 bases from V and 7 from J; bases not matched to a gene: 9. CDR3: CASTEDRASEAFF. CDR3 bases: TGTGCCAGCACCGAAGACAGGGCCAGTGAAGCTTTCTTT.

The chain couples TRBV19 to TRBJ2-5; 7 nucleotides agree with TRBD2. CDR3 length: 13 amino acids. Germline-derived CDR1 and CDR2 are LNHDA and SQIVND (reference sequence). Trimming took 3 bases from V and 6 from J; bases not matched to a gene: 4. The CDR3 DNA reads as TGTGCCAGTAGTATGGGGGGGGAGAAGACCCAGTACTTC. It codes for CASSMGGEKTQYF.

This chain's CDR3 is CASSVGVGRVPVGTPLSSTDTQYF. In DNA, the CDR3 is TGTGCCAGCAGCGTAGGGGTCGGGAGGGTCCCCGTTGGTACCCCTCTTTCTAGCACAGATACGCAGTATTTT. V gene TRBV9 combines with J gene TRBJ2-3; 8 bases are a match to TRBD2. CDR3 length: 24 amino acids. Trimming cost V 0 bases and J 0 bases; bases outside gene matches: 27. Germline V gives CDR1 SGDLS, CDR2 YYNGEE. Using reference TRBV9 and TRBJ2-3 for the parts outside the CDR3, the full variable domain is DSGVTQTPKHLITATGQRVTLRCSPRSGDLSVYWYQQSLDQGLQFLIQYYNGEERAKGNILERFSAQQFPDLHSELNLSSLELGDSALYFCASSVGVGRVPVGTPLSSTDTQYFGPGTRLTVL.

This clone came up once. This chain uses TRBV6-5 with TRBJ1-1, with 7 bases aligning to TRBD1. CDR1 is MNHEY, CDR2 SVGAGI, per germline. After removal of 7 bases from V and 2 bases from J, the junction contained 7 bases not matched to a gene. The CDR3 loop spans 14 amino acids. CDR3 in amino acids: CASKGAVSNTEAFF. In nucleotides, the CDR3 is TGTGCCAGCAAGGGGGCGGTTTCAAACACTGAAGCTTTCTTT.

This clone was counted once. The chain's CDR3 is CASSPPRQGSYEQYF. The CDR3 DNA reads TGTGCCAGCTCACCACCGCGGCAGGGGTCCTACGAGCAGTACTTC. The chain employs TRBV18 and TRBJ2-7; a weak D match, TRBD1 (6 bases). This CDR3 region has 15 residues. CDR1 and CDR2 (germline): KGHSH, LQKENI. Trimming cost V 0 bases and J 1 base, with 10 bases left between them.

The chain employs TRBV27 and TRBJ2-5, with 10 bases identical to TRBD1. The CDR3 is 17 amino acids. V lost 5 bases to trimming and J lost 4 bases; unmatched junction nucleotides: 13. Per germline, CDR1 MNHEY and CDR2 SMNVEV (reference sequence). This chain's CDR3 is CASSLHFGTGVGETQYF. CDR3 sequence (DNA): TGTGCCAGCAGTCTACACTTTGGGACAGGGGTGGGAGAGACCCAGTACTTC.

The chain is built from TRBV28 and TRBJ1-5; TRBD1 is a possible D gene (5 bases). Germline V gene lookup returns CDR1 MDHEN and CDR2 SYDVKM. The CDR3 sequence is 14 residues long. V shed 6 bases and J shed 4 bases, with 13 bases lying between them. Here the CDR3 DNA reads TGTGCCAGCAGAGCGGGGGGGAGGAATCAGCCCCAGCATTTT. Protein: CASRAGGRNQPQHF.

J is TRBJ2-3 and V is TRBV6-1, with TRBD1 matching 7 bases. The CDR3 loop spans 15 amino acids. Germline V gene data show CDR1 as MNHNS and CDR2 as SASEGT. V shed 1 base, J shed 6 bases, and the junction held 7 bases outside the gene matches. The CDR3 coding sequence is TGTGCCAGCAGTGAAGTCGGACAGGTCATCGATACGCAGTATTTT. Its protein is CASSEVGQVIDTQYF.

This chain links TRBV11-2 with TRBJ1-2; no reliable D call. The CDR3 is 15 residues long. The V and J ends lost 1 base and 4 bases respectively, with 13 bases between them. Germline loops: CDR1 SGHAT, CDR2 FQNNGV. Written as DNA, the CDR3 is TGTGCCAGCAGCTTAGGGGCTTCTTCTACCTATGGCTACACCTTC. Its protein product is CASSLGASSTYGYTF.

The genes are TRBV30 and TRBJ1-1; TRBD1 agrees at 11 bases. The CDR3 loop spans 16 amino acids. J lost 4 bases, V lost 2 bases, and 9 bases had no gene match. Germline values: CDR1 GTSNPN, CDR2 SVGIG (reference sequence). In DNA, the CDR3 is TGTGCCTGGAGTCTCCGAGGGACAGGGGGTGGCACTGAAGCTTTCTTT. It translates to CAWSLRGTGGGTEAFF.

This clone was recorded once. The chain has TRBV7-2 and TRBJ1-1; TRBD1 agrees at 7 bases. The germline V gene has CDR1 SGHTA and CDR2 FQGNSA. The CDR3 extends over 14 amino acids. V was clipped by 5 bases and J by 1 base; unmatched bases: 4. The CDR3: CASSTQGTNTEAFF. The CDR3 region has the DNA TGTGCCAGCAGCACACAGGGGACGAACACTGAAGCTTTCTTT.

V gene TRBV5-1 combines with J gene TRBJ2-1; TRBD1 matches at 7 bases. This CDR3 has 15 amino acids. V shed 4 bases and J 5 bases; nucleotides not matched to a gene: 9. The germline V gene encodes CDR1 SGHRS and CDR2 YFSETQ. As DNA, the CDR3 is TGCGCCAGCAGCGCGACAGGGAAGTCCAACAATGAGCAGTTCTTC. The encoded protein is CASSATGKSNNEQFF.

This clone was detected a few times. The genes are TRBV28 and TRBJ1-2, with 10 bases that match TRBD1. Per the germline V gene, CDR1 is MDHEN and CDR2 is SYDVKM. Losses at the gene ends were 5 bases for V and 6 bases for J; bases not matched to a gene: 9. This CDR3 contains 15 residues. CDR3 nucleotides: TGTGCCAGCAGTCCCCCCGCGGGACAGGGGAATGGCTACACCTTC. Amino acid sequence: CASSPPAGQGNGYTF.

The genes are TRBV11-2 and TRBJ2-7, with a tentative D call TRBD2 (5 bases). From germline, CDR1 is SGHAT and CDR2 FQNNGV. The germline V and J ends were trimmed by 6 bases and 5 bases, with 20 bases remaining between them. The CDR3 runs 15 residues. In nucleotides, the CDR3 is TGTGCCAGCAGAGCGTTTGGAGGCATTGAGGACGAGCAGTACTTC. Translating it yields CASRAFGGIEDEQYF. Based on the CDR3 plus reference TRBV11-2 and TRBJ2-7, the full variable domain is EAGVAQSPRYKIIEKRQSVAFWCNPISGHATLYWYQQILGQGPKLLIQFQNNGVVDDSQLPKDRFSAERLKGVDSTLKIQPAKLEDSAVYLCASRAFGGIEDEQYFGPGTRLTVT.

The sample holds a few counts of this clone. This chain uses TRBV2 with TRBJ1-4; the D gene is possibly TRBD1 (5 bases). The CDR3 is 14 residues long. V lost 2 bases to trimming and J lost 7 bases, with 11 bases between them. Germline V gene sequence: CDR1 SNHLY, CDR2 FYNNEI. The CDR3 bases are TGTGCCAGCAGTGAACAGGGCTTGGGTGAAAAACTGTTTTTT. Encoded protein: CASSEQGLGEKLFF.

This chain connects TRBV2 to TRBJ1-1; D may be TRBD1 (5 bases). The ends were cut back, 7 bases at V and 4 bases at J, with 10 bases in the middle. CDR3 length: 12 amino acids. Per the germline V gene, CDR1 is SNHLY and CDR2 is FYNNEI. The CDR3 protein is CASMGGITEAFF. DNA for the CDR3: TGTGCCAGCATGGGGGGGATCACTGAAGCTTTCTTT.

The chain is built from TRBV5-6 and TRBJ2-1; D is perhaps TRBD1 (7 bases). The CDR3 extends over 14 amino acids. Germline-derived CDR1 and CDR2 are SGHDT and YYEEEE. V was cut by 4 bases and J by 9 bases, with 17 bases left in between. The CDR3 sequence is CASSPRRGRAEQFF. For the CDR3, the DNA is TGTGCCAGCAGCCCGCGGAGGGGGCGGGCTGAGCAGTTCTTC. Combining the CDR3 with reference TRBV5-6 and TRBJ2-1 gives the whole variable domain DAGVTQSPTHLIKTRGQQVTLRCSPKSGHDTVSWYQQALGQGPQFIFQYYEEEERQRGNFPDRFSGHQFPNYSSELNVNALLLGDSALYLCASSPRRGRAEQFFGPGTRLTVL.

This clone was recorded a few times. Here the CDR3 DNA reads TGTGCCAGCAGCCCTAATTCCGGGAACACTGAAGCTTTCTTT. Translated, it gives CASSPNSGNTEAFF. V and J are TRBV7-3 and TRBJ1-1; D gene ambiguous. V lost 5 bases and J lost 1, with 11 bases in between. Per the germline V gene, CDR1 is SGHTA and CDR2 is FQGTGA. The CDR3 extends over 14 amino acids.

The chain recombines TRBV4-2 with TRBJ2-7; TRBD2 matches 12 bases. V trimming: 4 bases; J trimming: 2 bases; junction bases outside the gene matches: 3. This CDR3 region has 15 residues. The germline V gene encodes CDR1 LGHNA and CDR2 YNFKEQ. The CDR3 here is CASSPGLAGTYEQYF. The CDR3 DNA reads TGTGCCAGCAGCCCTGGACTAGCGGGAACCTACGAGCAGTACTTC.

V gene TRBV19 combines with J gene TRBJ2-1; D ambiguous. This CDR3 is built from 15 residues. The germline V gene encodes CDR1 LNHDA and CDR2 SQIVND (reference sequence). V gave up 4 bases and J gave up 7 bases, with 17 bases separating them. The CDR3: CASSTQASYPNEQFF. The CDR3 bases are TGTGCCAGTAGTACCCAGGCTTCGTACCCTAATGAGCAGTTCTTC. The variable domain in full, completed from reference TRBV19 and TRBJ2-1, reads DGGITQSPKYLFRKEGQNVTLSCEQNLNHDAMYWYRQDPGQGLRLIYYSQIVNDFQKGDIAEGYSVSREKKESFPLTVTSAQKNPTAFYLCASSTQASYPNEQFFGPGTRLTVL.

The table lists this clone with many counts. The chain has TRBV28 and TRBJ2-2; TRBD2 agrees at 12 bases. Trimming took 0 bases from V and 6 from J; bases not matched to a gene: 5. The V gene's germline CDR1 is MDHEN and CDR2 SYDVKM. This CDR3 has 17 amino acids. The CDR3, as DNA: TGTGCCAGCAGTTTATGGCGTCTAGCGGGAGGGCCCGGGGAGCTGTTTTTT. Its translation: CASSLWRLAGGPGELFF.

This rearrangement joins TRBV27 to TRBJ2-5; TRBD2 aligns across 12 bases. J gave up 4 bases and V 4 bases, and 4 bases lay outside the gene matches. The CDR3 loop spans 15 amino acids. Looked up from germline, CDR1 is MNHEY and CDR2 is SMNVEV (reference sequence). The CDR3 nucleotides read TGTGCCAGCAGTTCAGGACTAGCGGGAATAGAGACCCAGTACTTC. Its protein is CASSSGLAGIETQYF.

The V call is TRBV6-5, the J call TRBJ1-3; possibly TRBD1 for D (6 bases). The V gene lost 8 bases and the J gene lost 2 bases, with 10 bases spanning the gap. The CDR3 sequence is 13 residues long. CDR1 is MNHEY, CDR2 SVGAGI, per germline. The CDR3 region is CASGTGTGNTIYF. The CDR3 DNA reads TGTGCCAGCGGAACAGGGACTGGAAACACCATATATTTT.

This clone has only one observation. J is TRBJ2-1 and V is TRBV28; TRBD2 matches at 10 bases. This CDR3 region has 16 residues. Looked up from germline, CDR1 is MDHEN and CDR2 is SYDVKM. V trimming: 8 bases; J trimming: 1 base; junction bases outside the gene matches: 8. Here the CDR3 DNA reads TGTGCCAGCCTTTCGCTAGCGGGAGATTCCTACAATGAGCAGTTCTTC. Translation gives CASLSLAGDSYNEQFF.

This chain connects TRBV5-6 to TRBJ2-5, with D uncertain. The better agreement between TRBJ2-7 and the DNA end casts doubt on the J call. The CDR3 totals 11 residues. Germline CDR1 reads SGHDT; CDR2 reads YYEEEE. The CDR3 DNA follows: TGTGCCAGCAGCTTGGGTTACGAGCAGTACTTC. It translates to CASSLGYEQYF.

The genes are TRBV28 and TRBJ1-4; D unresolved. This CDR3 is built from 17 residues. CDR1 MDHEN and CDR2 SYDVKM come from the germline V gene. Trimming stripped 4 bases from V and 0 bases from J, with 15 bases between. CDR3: CASSSQAFLATNEKLFF. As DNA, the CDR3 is TGTGCCAGCAGTTCTCAGGCGTTCCTTGCAACTAATGAAAAACTGTTTTTT.